This record concerns one TCR beta chain sequence. Its antigen is not known. Single viable CD3+CD4+CD8-CD45RO+ cells were sorted as the memory CD4+ T cells. V lost 1 base and J lost 4; bases outside the gene matches: 7. CDR1 is SGHTA, CDR2 FQGNSA, per germline. The CDR3 contains 16 residues. This sample is part of a study of memory CD4+ T cells and cytomegalovirus serostatus. TCRdb's table, derived via immunoSEQ multiplex PCR, lists solely in-frame clones and lacks some. Of nearly 60,000 clones in the sample, roughly 81% were seen once. General study points: Of 150 to 200 reported CMV TCRbeta sequences, 67 were found in memory CD4+ repertoires.

The receptor comes from an adult in good health and CMV-seronegative. The sequencing input was memory CD4+ T cells from blood. The chain has TRBV7-2 and TRBJ2-1; 7 nucleotides align to TRBD2. This CDR3 reads CASSLVILALYNEQFF. The CDR3 DNA is TGTGCCAGCAGCTTAGTTATACTAGCGCTATACAATGAGCAGTTCTTC. Combining the CDR3 with reference TRBV7-2 and TRBJ2-1 gives the whole variable domain GAGVSQSPSNKVTEKGKDVELRCDPISGHTALYWYRQSLGQGLEFLIYFQGNSAPDKSGLPSDRFSAERTGGSVSTLTIQRTQQEDSAVYLCASSLVILALYNEQFFGPGTRLTVL.